In its sample, the clone carrying this T cell receptor (beta chain) was seen many times. This record comes from a study of T-cell reconstitution after alpha-beta-depleted transplantation in children. Using unique molecular identifiers, the investigators prepared the TCRbeta library. TCRdb analysed the PCR reads with MiXCR anew, one entry per CDR3 protein. This table holds 190,000 or so distinct CDR3 sequences, more than 6.5% found once. Trimming shortened V by 8 bases and J by 1 base, and 14 bases separated the two germline ends. This CDR3 is 15 amino acids long. The gene calls are TRBV12-3 or TRBV12-4 and TRBJ2-2; D unclear. This sequence originates from a human donor who donated a stem cell graft to a child with Wiskott-Aldrich syndrome. The specimen comprised PBMCs from the stem cell graft donor, sampled from the stem cell graft. The CDR3 nucleotides are TGTGCCAGCCGCAATTTTGGGGTGAACACCGGGGAGCTGTTTTTT. It codes for CASRNFGVNTGELFF.